These 31 T cell receptor beta chains were sequenced from one sample in a study of T cells in localized non-small cell lung cancer. Some clones are missing from TCRdb's copy, which holds only in-frame ones; the method was immunoSEQ multiplex PCR. The profile shows tens of thousands of clones, roughly 89% of them singletons. The specimen was peripheral blood, collected before any cancer treatment. These receptors were collected from a male donor at least 60 years old with stage I lung adenocarcinoma.

The V and J genes are TRBV7-2 and TRBJ2-7; D is perhaps TRBD1 (6 bases). The CDR3 is 13 residues long. Trimming shortened V by 5 bases and J by 3 bases, and 11 bases separated the two germline ends. Looked up from germline, CDR1 is SGHTA and CDR2 is FQGNSA. The CDR3 sequence is CASSNRDIYEQYF. In DNA form, the CDR3 reads TGTGCCAGCAGCAACAGGGATATCTACGAGCAGTACTTC.

The chain couples TRBV7-2 to TRBJ2-2; weak D call: TRBD1 (6 bases). The V gene lost 6 bases and the J gene lost 4 bases, with 15 bases spanning the gap. The CDR3 consists of 15 residues. Per germline, CDR1 SGHTA and CDR2 FQGNSA. The CDR3, as DNA: TGTGCCAGCAGTTACCAGGGGCCGGGCACCGGGGAGCTGTTTTTT. Protein sequence: CASSYQGPGTGELFF.

This clone was observed once. V and J are TRBV5-1 and TRBJ2-2; no definite D call. Germline V gene data show CDR1 as SGHRS and CDR2 as YFSETQ. This CDR3 contains 16 residues. V was clipped by 0 bases and J by 4 bases, with 13 bases between them. The CDR3 coding sequence is TGCGCCAGCAGCTTGGCCGAATTGAGGAGCACCGGGGAGCTGTTTTTT. Encoded protein: CASSLAELRSTGELFF.

The chain joins TRBV30 to TRBJ1-2, with D unresolved. Per the germline V gene, CDR1 is GTSNPN and CDR2 is SVGIG (reference sequence). The CDR3 length is 11 residues. V lost 5 bases and J 0 bases, leaving 4 bases between the germline ends. In nucleotides, the CDR3 is TGTGCCTGGGGCACTAACTATGGCTACACCTTC. It yields the protein CAWGTNYGYTF.

The rearrangement uses TRBV7-2 and TRBJ2-1, with TRBD1 matching 9 bases. The CDR3 runs to 15 residues. CDR1 is SGHTA and CDR2 is FQGNSA in the germline V gene. With V trimmed by 2 bases and J by 7 bases, 6 bases remained unmatched. CDR3 region: CASSLTGGAPNEQFF. The CDR3 bases are TGTGCCAGCAGCTTAACAGGGGGCGCCCCGAATGAGCAGTTCTTC.

This chain links TRBV10-3 with TRBJ2-4, with D perhaps matching TRBD2 (7 bases). V dropped 3 bases and J dropped 1 base, with 16 bases sitting between them. The germline gives CDR1 ENHRY, CDR2 SYGVKD. The CDR3 contains 17 residues. CDR3: CAISDRGGRLAKNIQYF. CDR3 DNA: TGTGCCATCAGTGATAGGGGGGGGCGATTGGCCAAAAACATTCAGTACTTC.

This clone was recorded only once. The chain carries TRBV19 and TRBJ1-2; D might be TRBD1 (5 bases). V lost 6 bases and J lost 7, with 18 bases in between. CDR3 length: 14 residues. CDR1 is LNHDA and CDR2 is SQIVND in the germline V gene (reference sequence). DNA of the CDR3: TGTGCCAGTAGCAATCCGGGACTCCCAACTGGCTACACCTTC. It is translated as CASSNPGLPTGYTF. The full variable domain, in which reference TRBV19 and TRBJ1-2 provide the parts outside the CDR3, is DGGITQSPKYLFRKEGQNVTLSCEQNLNHDAMYWYRQDPGQGLRLIYYSQIVNDFQKGDIAEGYSVSREKKESFPLTVTSAQKNPTAFYLCASSNPGLPTGYTFGSGTRLTVV.

The chain links TRBV7-2 to TRBJ2-1; 8 bases match TRBD2. J gave up 9 bases and V 2 bases, and 15 bases lay outside the gene matches. Germline assignment: CDR1 SGHTA and CDR2 FQGNSA. The CDR3 contains 17 residues. Here the CDR3 DNA reads TGTGCCAGCAGCTTATTCGTTAACAGCGGCGGGGGGTTTGAGCAGTTCTTC. The encoded protein is CASSLFVNSGGGFEQFF. The full variable domain, in which reference TRBV7-2 and TRBJ2-1 provide the parts outside the CDR3, is GAGVSQSPSNKVTEKGKDVELRCDPISGHTALYWYRQSLGQGLEFLIYFQGNSAPDKSGLPSDRFSAERTGGSVSTLTIQRTQQEDSAVYLCASSLFVNSGGGFEQFFGPGTRLTVL.

The chain couples TRBV28 to TRBJ1-5; D is possibly TRBD1 (5 bases). Trimming removed 2 bases at V and 5 bases at J, with 10 bases between. CDR3 length equals 14 residues. CDR1 is MDHEN and CDR2 is SYDVKM in the germline V gene. CDR3 coding DNA: TGTGCCAGCAGTTTACGTTCAGGGCATCAGCCCCAGCATTTT. Translating gives CASSLRSGHQPQHF.

The CDR3 loop is CAISEGQNYGYTF. DNA of the CDR3: TGTGCCATCAGTGAGGGCCAGAACTATGGCTACACCTTC. The V gene is TRBV10-3, the J gene TRBJ1-2; the D is unclear. The V gene lost 2 bases and the J gene lost 2 bases, with 6 bases spanning the gap. CDR3 size: 13 residues. CDR1 and CDR2 from the germline V gene are ENHRY and SYGVKD.

V and J are TRBV5-1 and TRBJ2-1, with 9 positions matching TRBD2. The V gene end was trimmed by 0 bases and the J gene end by 5 bases; junction bases not matched to a gene: 9. Germline CDR1 reads SGHRS; CDR2 reads YFSETQ. The CDR3 sequence is 17 residues long. CDR3 bases: TGCGCCAGCAGCTTGGGCGGCGGGGGGGCCAAGGACAATGAGCAGTTCTTC. Translated: CASSLGGGGAKDNEQFF.

The chain links TRBV6-1 to TRBJ2-5, with 9 nucleotides matching TRBD1. In germline, CDR1 is MNHNS, CDR2 SASEGT. The CDR3 has 13 amino acids. The J segment lost 5 bases and the V segment lost 5 bases, leaving 3 bases of the junction unmatched. CDR3 amino acids: CASSRDRDETQYF. The CDR3 region has the DNA TGTGCCAGCAGTCGGGACAGGGACGAGACCCAGTACTTC.

V is TRBV5-6 and J is TRBJ1-2; the match to TRBD1 covers 8 bases. V was pared by 4 bases and J by 6 bases, with 11 bases of the junction left unmatched. The CDR3 consists of 15 residues. The germline CDR1 and CDR2 sequences are SGHDT and YYEEEE. The CDR3 region is CASSLDRARINGYTF. In DNA form, the CDR3 reads TGTGCCAGCAGCCTGGACAGGGCGCGAATAAATGGCTACACCTTC.

This clone was found once. The chain links TRBV5-1 to TRBJ2-1, with 7 bases identical to TRBD2. The ends lost 3 bases at V and 9 bases at J; junction bases unmatched: 6. The CDR3 runs 13 residues. Germline V gene lookup returns CDR1 SGHRS and CDR2 YFSETQ. Here the CDR3 DNA reads TGCGCCAGCAGCTGGGGAGCGGGGAGTGAGCAGTTCTTC. It yields the protein CASSWGAGSEQFF.

The J gene is TRBJ1-1, the V gene TRBV18; weak D call: TRBD1 (5 bases). The germline gives CDR1 KGHSH, CDR2 LQKENI. The V and J ends lost 3 bases and 3 bases respectively, with 8 bases between them. The CDR3 is 13 residues long. CDR3 coding DNA: TGTGCCAGCTCACCGGGGGTCTACACTGAAGCTTTCTTT. It encodes CASSPGVYTEAFF.

The chain employs TRBV18 and TRBJ2-3; TRBD1 matches 7 bases. Germline loops: CDR1 KGHSH, CDR2 LQKENI. V was pared by 0 bases and J by 0 bases, with 0 bases of the junction left unmatched. The CDR3 runs 15 residues. The CDR3 DNA follows: TGTGCCAGCTCACCACCACAGGGGAGCACAGATACGCAGTATTTT. As protein: CASSPPQGSTDTQYF. Together with reference TRBV18 and TRBJ2-3, the CDR3 gives the full variable domain: NAGVMQNPRHLVRRRGQEARLRCSPMKGHSHVYWYRQLPEEGLKFMVYLQKENIIDESGMPKERFSAEFPKEGPSILRIQQVVRGDSAAYFCASSPPQGSTDTQYFGPGTRLTVL.

This chain links TRBV4-2 with TRBJ1-6; D remains unclear. Trimming took 2 bases from V and 4 from J, leaving 18 bases between them. This CDR3 region has 18 residues. Germline CDR1 is LGHNA and CDR2 is YNFKEQ. The CDR3, as DNA: TGTGCCAGCAGCCAAATAGGACGGACCCCTACGTATAATTCACCCCTCCACTTT. It is translated as CASSQIGRTPTYNSPLHF.

The CDR3 sequence: CASSLGGFTGELFF. CDR3 DNA sequence: TGTGCCAGCAGCTTAGGGGGCTTCACCGGGGAGCTGTTTTTT. The V call is TRBV7-2, the J call TRBJ2-2; weak D call: TRBD1 (5 bases). V lost 1 base and J lost 4, with 7 bases in between. Germline CDR1 is SGHTA and CDR2 is FQGNSA. The CDR3 covers 14 residues.

The rearrangement links TRBV19 to TRBJ1-3; 7 nucleotides agree with TRBD1. J lost 0 bases, V lost 5 bases, and 7 bases had no gene match. Looked up from germline, CDR1 is LNHDA and CDR2 is SQIVND (reference sequence). This CDR3 is built from 16 residues. Here the CDR3 reads CASSDDRDTSGNTIYF. The CDR3 nucleotides read TGTGCCAGTAGTGACGACAGGGACACCTCTGGAAACACCATATATTTT. The full variable domain, with the rest looked up from reference TRBV19 and TRBJ1-3, is DGGITQSPKYLFRKEGQNVTLSCEQNLNHDAMYWYRQDPGQGLRLIYYSQIVNDFQKGDIAEGYSVSREKKESFPLTVTSAQKNPTAFYLCASSDDRDTSGNTIYFGEGSWLTVV.

This chain connects TRBV6-6 to TRBJ2-7, with 14 bases identical to TRBD2. Germline V gene data show CDR1 as MNHNY and CDR2 as SVGAGI (reference sequence). The J segment lost 0 bases and the V segment lost 7 bases, leaving 5 bases of the junction unmatched. This CDR3 comprises 16 residues. The CDR3 bases are TGTGCCAGCACCCTGACTAGCGGGGGGGCCTCCTACGAGCAGTACTTC. Protein: CASTLTSGGASYEQYF.

The genes are TRBV7-2 and TRBJ2-7, with a tentative D call TRBD2 (6 bases). Germline CDR1 reads SGHTA; CDR2 reads FQGNSA. CDR3 size: 16 residues. V was trimmed by 0 bases and J by 7 bases, leaving 19 bases between them. CDR3 region: CASSLALGLPGSEQYF. The CDR3 bases are TGTGCCAGCAGCTTAGCACTCGGACTACCAGGGTCGGAGCAGTACTTC.

V and J are TRBV6-1 and TRBJ1-2; no definite D call. CDR3 length: 14 amino acids. Germline-derived CDR1 and CDR2 are MNHNS and SASEGT. V lost 6 bases to trimming and J lost 9 bases, with 20 bases between them. The CDR3 protein is CASRFMPLLESYTF. The CDR3 bases are TGTGCCAGCAGATTTATGCCCCTACTGGAGAGCTACACCTTC.

The chain has TRBV5-6 and TRBJ2-5; 9 bases agree with TRBD1. Unmatched junction bases numbered 8, after V lost 3 bases and J lost 5 bases. This CDR3 spans 15 amino acids. CDR1 and CDR2 from the germline V gene are SGHDT and YYEEEE. The CDR3 DNA reads as TGTGCCAGCAGCTCCCCGGGACAGGGAGGGGAGACCCAGTACTTC. Its translation is CASSSPGQGGETQYF.

This chain joins TRBV19 and TRBJ2-5; D gene uncertain. The CDR3 length is 14 residues. The V end was cut by 7 bases, the J end by 5 bases, with 17 bases between. Germline V gene sequence: CDR1 LNHDA, CDR2 SQIVND (reference sequence). In nucleotides, the CDR3 is TGTGCCAGTATGATACAGTTGGGGTCGGAGACCCAGTACTTC. This translates into CASMIQLGSETQYF.

This chain links TRBV19 with TRBJ2-1; 11 bases agree with TRBD1. V was pared by 3 bases and J by 2 bases, with 6 bases of the junction left unmatched. This CDR3 contains 17 residues. The germline gives CDR1 LNHDA, CDR2 SQIVND (reference sequence). CDR3 region: CASSMRSGQGAYNEQFF. The CDR3 DNA reads TGTGCCAGTAGTATGAGGTCGGGACAGGGGGCCTACAATGAGCAGTTCTTC.

The chain combines TRBV10-3 with TRBJ1-6, with D hard to call. The germline gives CDR1 ENHRY, CDR2 SYGVKD. The CDR3 runs to 17 residues. The V end lost 2 bases, the J end lost 10 bases, and 21 bases lay between the germline ends. CDR3 in DNA: TGTGCCATCAGTGAGCGGGGAGCAGGCGTAATAGGGTCACCCCTCCACTTT. Residues: CAISERGAGVIGSPLHF.

A few counts support this clone. The CDR3 is CASSLDTGSYGYTF. The CDR3 region has the DNA TGTGCCAGCAGCTTGGACACGGGCAGCTATGGCTACACCTTC. V is TRBV5-5 and J is TRBJ1-2; no clear D gene. Trimming pared 0 bases from V and 4 bases from J, leaving 10 bases between. This CDR3 comprises 14 residues. Germline loops: CDR1 SGHKS, CDR2 YYEKEE (reference sequence).

V is TRBV5-1 and J is TRBJ2-5, with D possibly being TRBD1 (6 bases). Germline V gives CDR1 SGHRS, CDR2 YFSETQ. Deletions cut 4 bases from V and 4 bases from J, with 11 bases between. The CDR3 sequence is 13 residues long. The CDR3 is CASSDLQGETQYF. CDR3 sequence (DNA): TGCGCCAGCAGCGACCTACAGGGAGAGACCCAGTACTTC.

The chain carries TRBV4-2 and TRBJ2-7, with 8 bases lining up with TRBD1. CDR3 length equals 15 residues. CDR1 is LGHNA and CDR2 is YNFKEQ in the germline V gene. V trimming: 0 bases; J trimming: 12 bases; junction bases outside the gene matches: 13. CDR3 sequence (DNA): TGTGCCAGCAGCCAAGAGGGGGCCGGACAGGGAGCCTCGTACTTC. Translation gives CASSQEGAGQGASYF.

The chain employs TRBV11-1 and TRBJ2-5, with 10 bases that match TRBD2. The CDR3 length is 17 residues. V was clipped by 1 base and J by 3 bases; unmatched bases: 8. Germline V gives CDR1 SGHAT, CDR2 FQDESV (reference sequence). CDR3 in amino acids: CASSLVPAGGLEETQYF. In DNA form, the CDR3 reads TGTGCCAGCAGCTTAGTGCCAGCGGGGGGGCTTGAAGAGACCCAGTACTTC.

The V and J genes are TRBV11-3 and TRBJ2-3; 7 nucleotides align to TRBD2. The germline V gene encodes CDR1 SGHNT and CDR2 YENEEA. Trimming at V came to 2 bases and at J to 2 bases, leaving 7 bases not matched to a gene. CDR3 length: 16 amino acids. The CDR3 loop reads CASSLNPGLLTDTQYF. In DNA form, the CDR3 reads TGTGCCAGCAGCTTAAATCCGGGACTACTCACAGATACGCAGTATTTT.